A selection of T cell receptor beta chains follows, all from one sample in a study of CD8 T cells in ankylosing spondylitis. MiXCR, run by TCRdb on the 5' RACE reads, gives a single entry per CDR3 protein. The sample yields 200,000 to 300,000 distinct CDR3 sequences, more than 20% seen once. Sequenced sample: blood, either unsorted or a sorted T cell fraction (not recorded which). The receptor set was obtained from a male donor with ankylosing spondylitis or in good health (not recorded which). The CDR3 runs from the conserved cysteine through the conserved F or W. Fields, in order: CDR3 DNA, CDR3 protein, V gene, D gene, J gene, clone size. A D gene is named only where the DNA matches it firmly. Some rows have no size entry. The others give once, few or many, or a class for an expanded clone.

TGTGCCAGCAGTCCCACCGGGGGCCGCTCCGGAGAGACCCAGTACTTC CASSPTGGRSGETQYF TRBV12-3/TRBV12-4 - TRBJ2-5 many
TGTGCCAGCAGTTTAGGGGGGGCCTTATCTGGTGAGCAGTTCTTC CASSLGGALSGEQFF TRBV12-3/TRBV12-4 - TRBJ2-1 -
TGCAGTGCTAGAGATTCCCGGGACAGGCACACAGATACGCAGTATTTT CSARDSRDRHTDTQYF TRBV20-1 TRBD1 TRBJ2-3 few
TGTGCCAGCAGCCCTGGACGGGATACGCAGTATTTT CASSPGRDTQYF TRBV7-3 - TRBJ2-3 few
TGTGCCAGCAGTGAATCCCCGGACAGGAGAACCGGGGAGCTGTTTTTT CASSESPDRRTGELFF TRBV2 TRBD1 TRBJ2-2 many
TGTGCCAGTAGTAAGGTTCTCCGGAAGGACACAGATACGCAGTATTTT CASSKVLRKDTDTQYF TRBV19 - TRBJ2-3 -
TGTGCCAGTAGCAACAGTGAAAAACTGTTTTTT CASSNSEKLFF TRBV19 - TRBJ1-4 -
TGTGCCAGCAGCGCACTTAGCGGGGGCGACCAAGAGACCCAGTACTTC CASSALSGGDQETQYF TRBV9 TRBD2 TRBJ2-5 few
TGTGCCAGCAGCCCTCGCCTTGGGGGCACTGAAGCTTTCTTT CASSPRLGGTEAFF TRBV6-1 - TRBJ1-1 -
TGTGCCAGCAGTACAACAGGGCTCTACGAGCAGTACTTC CASSTTGLYEQYF TRBV6-6 - TRBJ2-7 few
TGCAGTGCTAGGTCCAAGGGGGGAAACATTCAGTACTTC CSARSKGGNIQYF TRBV20-1 - TRBJ2-4 few
TGTGCCAGCAGCCCGACGGACCGACAAGAGACCCAGTACTTC CASSPTDRQETQYF TRBV12-3/TRBV12-4 - TRBJ2-5 few
TGTGCCAGCAGTTACGGAGGATTAACCTACGAGCAGTACTTC CASSYGGLTYEQYF TRBV6-5 - TRBJ2-7 -
TGTGCCAGCAGCGTAGTGACAGACACCGGGGAGCTGTTTTTT CASSVVTDTGELFF TRBV9 - TRBJ2-2 many
TGCAGTGCTCCCAAGACAGGGGGTACCTACGAGCAGTACTTC CSAPKTGGTYEQYF TRBV20-1 TRBD1 TRBJ2-7 few
TGCAGTGCTAGGGAACACTCCTCCGCGATTTCCTACGAGCAGTACTTC CSAREHSSAISYEQYF TRBV20-1 - TRBJ2-7 few
TGCAGTGCTAGATCCCGGGGGGCCGCCGGGGAGCAGTACTTC CSARSRGAAGEQYF TRBV20-1 - TRBJ2-7 -
TGCAGCGTCGAGGGCCGGAACACAGATACGCAGTATTTT CSVEGRNTDTQYF TRBV29-1 - TRBJ2-3 -
TGCAGTGCTAGTAACAGTTCTAATGAAAAACTGTTTTTT CSASNSSNEKLFF TRBV20-1 - TRBJ1-4 few
TGTGCCAGCAGTAGCCGACTAGCGGGGAACACAGATACGCAGTATTTT CASSSRLAGNTDTQYF TRBV28 TRBD2 TRBJ2-3 many
TGCAGTGCTAGTGCGGTGGGCAAGGGGGCTTTCTTT CSASAVGKGAFF TRBV20-1 - TRBJ1-1 many
TGTGCCAGCAGAGAGACACCGGGGTCTCAAGAGACCCAGTACTTC CASRETPGSQETQYF TRBV4-2 - TRBJ2-5 many
TGCAGCGCAACCGATGGGGACAGGCACGAGCAGTACTTC CSATDGDRHEQYF TRBV29-1 TRBD1 TRBJ2-7 many
TGCGCCAGCAGCTTGGGACAGACCTATGGCTACACCTTC CASSLGQTYGYTF TRBV5-1 - TRBJ1-2 once
TGCAGCGCAGAGCGACAGCTGAGAGAGACCCAGTACTTC CSAERQLRETQYF TRBV29-1 - TRBJ2-5 -
TGCAGTGCCCCGCGGGACGGCGACGCTGGCTACACCTTC CSAPRDGDAGYTF TRBV20-1 - TRBJ1-2 many
TGTGCCAGCGGTCGTGCACCCGTGGACTACGAGCAGTACTTC CASGRAPVDYEQYF TRBV12-3/TRBV12-4 - TRBJ2-7 few
TGTGCCAGCAGCAGATCCAGATCCCTAGCGGGGGGGGCACAAGAGACCCAGTACTTC CASSRSRSLAGGAQETQYF TRBV4-2 TRBD2 TRBJ2-5 many
TGTGCCGTCAGACTAGCGGGGGGGCGTGATGAGCAGTTCTTC CAVRLAGGRDEQFF TRBV12-3/TRBV12-4 TRBD2 TRBJ2-1 -
TGTGCCATCATCGACCCCCGGGGTGACGACTATGGCTACACCTTC CAIIDPRGDDYGYTF TRBV10-3 - TRBJ1-2 many
TGCAGCGGGGACAGGGGGACTTCCACAGATACGCAGTATTTT CSGDRGTSTDTQYF TRBV29-1 TRBD1 TRBJ2-3 -
TGTGCCACCTCGGGAGGGACAGGGAGCACAGATACGCAGTATTTT CATSGGTGSTDTQYF TRBV15 - TRBJ2-3 -
TGTGCCAGCAGTCGGTCACCTCGCTCCTACGAGCAGTACTTC CASSRSPRSYEQYF TRBV6-1 - TRBJ2-7 few
TGTGCCACCTGCCAAGGCCAGGGGAGGGCCGGGGAGCTGTTTTTT CATCQGQGRAGELFF TRBV3-1 - TRBJ2-2 few
TGTGCCAGCAGTTTATTCAGTCATCGCTCGCAGTACTTC CASSLFSHRSQYF TRBV12-3/TRBV12-4 - TRBJ2-7 -
TGTGCCTGGAGGGCTAGGTGGGACACTGAAGCTTTCTTT CAWRARWDTEAFF TRBV30 - TRBJ1-1 few
TGCAGCGTTGCTCAGGGGCGAGAGACCCAGTACTTC CSVAQGRETQYF TRBV29-1 - TRBJ2-5 -
TGCAGTGTTAGCCGGGACACTAGCAATCAGCCCCAGCATTTT CSVSRDTSNQPQHF TRBV20-1 - TRBJ1-5 few
TGCAGTGCTGACGAAGGACACGTGAACACTGAAGCTTTCTTT CSADEGHVNTEAFF TRBV20-1 - TRBJ1-1 -
TGTGCCAGCAGTCTCGTCCGGGGGGGCTCCTACAATGAGCAGTTCTTC CASSLVRGGSYNEQFF TRBV6-1 TRBD2 TRBJ2-1 -
TGTGCCAGCTCACCACGAGAGGGCATGGAGAGGCCAGATACGCAGTATTTT CASSPREGMERPDTQYF TRBV18 - TRBJ2-3 few
TGTGCCAGCAGAAATGGACAGGGGGAGTGGGAGCAGTACTTC CASRNGQGEWEQYF TRBV12-3/TRBV12-4 TRBD1 TRBJ2-7 many
TGTGCCAGCAGTCCCTCCAGGGGAGGTGGGGCCAACGTCCTGACTTTC CASSPSRGGGANVLTF TRBV2 - TRBJ2-6 -
TGCAGCGCCAGAACAGGTTACTATGGCTACACCTTC CSARTGYYGYTF TRBV29-1 - TRBJ1-2 many
TGCAGTGCTAGTATAGCGGGGGGCCAAGAGACCCAGTACTTC CSASIAGGQETQYF TRBV20-1 TRBD2 TRBJ2-5 few
TGCAGCGTCCCAAAGGACAGGGGGCGTCGGGATGAGCAGTTCTTC CSVPKDRGRRDEQFF TRBV29-1 TRBD1 TRBJ2-1 many
TGCAGTGCTACGCGCAGGGGCCCTGGAAACACCATATATTTT CSATRRGPGNTIYF TRBV20-1 - TRBJ1-3 -
TGTGCCAGCAGCGTAGAACAGGCCTCCTACAATGAGCAGTTCTTC CASSVEQASYNEQFF TRBV9 - TRBJ2-1 -
TGTGCCAGCAGTGCAGACAGAGACTTCTACGAGCAGTACTTC CASSADRDFYEQYF TRBV6-1 - TRBJ2-7 many